This T cell receptor beta chain was recorded in a study of response to subunit inactivated influenza vaccine. With 9 bases removed from V and 2 bases from J, the gap between germline ends came to 13 bases. CDR1 SEHNR and CDR2 FQNEAQ come from the germline V gene (reference sequence). The length of the CDR3 is 13 residues. A single record per CDR3 protein comes from TCRdb applying MiXCR to the RT-PCR reads. The repertoire consists of about 540,000 distinct CDR3 sequences, with around a quarter occurring once and the leading ten covering approximately 2.9%. The sample also formed part of further work on T cells expressing NK-cell markers. That paper notes: TCR beta cDNA was made by 5'RACE template switching with UMIs.

The sample consisted of CD4+ T cells sorted from PBMCs, taken 11 to 12 days after vaccination. The TCR comes from a man aged 50 to 59 who received an inactivated influenza vaccine. The genes are TRBV7-9 and TRBJ1-1, with a possible D match to TRBD1 (5 bases). The CDR3 nucleotides are TGTGCCAGTTTATCTGGGGGAAACACTGAAGCTTTCTTT. Its protein is CASLSGGNTEAFF.